The next 21 T cell receptor beta chains were all read from a single sample in a study of Tregs in tolerant kidney transplant recipients. The protocol was immunoSEQ multiplex PCR, while the TCRdb copy is restricted to in-frame clones and leaves out a portion. This table lists about 23,000 clones. The nonmyeloablative bone marrow transplants came from related graft donors, with transient mixed chimerism. The sequencing used CD4+ T cells from blood (PBMCs), collected 6 months after the transplant. The source of these receptors is a human patient who received a combined kidney and bone marrow transplant. Certain T cells may be donor cells from the graft.

Turning to this clone: The sequence runs out 3 residues before the end of the CDR3; the remainder is reconstructed from the germline J gene. J is TRBJ2-5 and V is TRBV5-1, with 7 bases identical to TRBD2. J lost 4 bases, V lost 6 bases, and 9 bases had no gene match. Per germline, CDR1 SGHRS and CDR2 YFSETQ. This CDR3 contains 14 residues. The DNA read from the CDR3 is TGCGCCAGCAATCCACTAGCGATTCTAGAGACC. This encodes CASNPLAILET. The CDR3 reads in full as CASNPLAILETQYF.

To note about this clone: The read terminates 3 residues ahead of where the CDR3 ends, so the germline J gene completes it. This chain links TRBV19 with TRBJ1-2, with TRBD1 as a possible D gene (6 bases). This CDR3 has 14 residues. Germline values: CDR1 LNHDA, CDR2 SQIVND (reference sequence). CDR3 amino acids: CASTSRGQSGGYTF. CDR3 DNA, as far as it was read: TGTGCCAGTACCTCCCGCGGACAGTCGGGGGGC.

Note on this clone: The CDR3 extends 3 residues past the end of the read, so its final part is completed from the germline J gene. The V and J genes are TRBV5-4 and TRBJ2-2; a possible D gene is TRBD2 (5 bases). This CDR3 has 15 amino acids. In germline, CDR1 is SGHNT, CDR2 YYREEE (reference sequence). The V gene lost 4 bases and the J gene lost 7 bases, with 17 bases spanning the gap. Partial CDR3 DNA: TGTGCCAGCAGCCGGGTCGTCGGGGTTAGCGGGGAG. Amino acid sequence: CASSRVVGVSGE. The whole CDR3 protein reads CASSRVVGVSGELFF.

Details on this clone: The CDR3 end lies 3 residues beyond the end of the read and is filled in from the germline J gene. The chain links TRBV29-1 to TRBJ2-7; TRBD1 aligns across 8 bases. The germline gives CDR1 SQVTM, CDR2 ANQGSEA. The J segment lost 4 bases and the V segment lost 7 bases, leaving 12 bases of the junction unmatched. The length of the CDR3 is 14 residues. The DNA read from the CDR3 is TGCAGCGCCGATCCGGGACAGGATCTTTACGAG. Amino acids: CSADPGQDLYE. The full-length CDR3 reads as CSADPGQDLYEQYF.

To note about this clone: With the read ending 3 residues before the CDR3 end, the germline J gene is used to fill in that end. This chain connects TRBV5-1 to TRBJ2-7; D is unresolved. Trimming took off 0 bases at V and 6 bases at J, with 10 bases between the two ends. CDR3 length equals 13 residues. The germline CDR1 and CDR2 sequences are SGHRS and YFSETQ. The CDR3: CASSLESIGEQYF. CDR3 DNA (partial): TGCGCCAGCAGCTTGGAATCCATCGGCGAG.

On this clone: The read halts 3 residues ahead of the CDR3 end, with the missing end drawn from the germline J gene. This chain connects TRBV20-1 to TRBJ2-6; 8 nucleotides line up with TRBD1. The V segment lost 6 bases and the J segment 4 bases; nucleotides outside the gene matches: 14. This CDR3 comprises 17 residues. The germline V gene has CDR1 DFQATT and CDR2 SNEGSKA (reference sequence). The CDR3 bases that were read are TGCAGTGCCCTCTTAGACAGGGGTTGGGGAGGGGCCAACGTC. This encodes CSALLDRGWGGANV. The complete CDR3 sequence is CSALLDRGWGGANVLTF.

As regards this clone: The observed sequence ends 3 residues before the CDR3 terminus, with the missing tail filled in from the germline J gene. V gene TRBV5-1 combines with J gene TRBJ2-7; 7 positions match TRBD2. The length of the CDR3 is 14 residues. Trimming took 3 bases from V and 6 from J; bases not matched to a gene: 9. Germline values: CDR1 SGHRS, CDR2 YFSETQ. This chain's CDR3 is CASSWPGRESEQYF. The sequenced part of the CDR3 DNA is TGCGCCAGCAGCTGGCCCGGGCGGGAGAGCGAG.

Of note for this clone: With the read ending 3 residues before the CDR3 end, the germline J gene is used to fill in that end. The chain combines TRBV7-8 with TRBJ1-2; D possibly corresponds to TRBD1 (5 bases). The CDR3 has 15 residues. The V and J ends lost 0 bases and 3 bases respectively, with 11 bases between them. Germline CDR1 and CDR2: SGHVS and FQNEAQ. The CDR3 here is CASSLAGRVHYGYTF. CDR3 DNA, as far as it was read: TGTGCCAGCAGCTTAGCCGGCAGGGTTCACTATGGC.

In regard to this clone: The sequence runs out 3 residues before the end of the CDR3; the remainder is reconstructed from the germline J gene. The chain recombines TRBV19 with TRBJ2-7, with 7 bases fitting TRBD1. V trimming: 5 bases; J trimming: 0 bases; junction bases outside the gene matches: 1. The germline V gene encodes CDR1 LNHDA and CDR2 SQIVND (reference sequence). The CDR3 sequence is 13 residues long. Partial CDR3 DNA: TGTGCCAGTAGTCCAGGGGGCTCCTACGAG. This gives the protein CASSPGGSYE. The whole CDR3 sequence reads CASSPGGSYEQYF. Based on the CDR3 plus reference TRBV19 and TRBJ2-7, the full variable domain is DGGITQSPKYLFRKEGQNVTLSCEQNLNHDAMYWYRQDPGQGLRLIYYSQIVNDFQKGDIAEGYSVSREKKESFPLTVTSAQKNPTAFYLCASSPGGSYEQYFGPGTRLTVT.

Regarding this clone: Read coverage stops 3 residues before the CDR3 terminus; the germline J gene supplies the remainder. The chain is built from TRBV14 and TRBJ2-7; tentative D call: TRBD1 (5 bases). V lost 6 bases, J lost 1 base, and 10 bases lay in between. The CDR3 sequence is 13 residues long. Germline lookup yields CDR1 SGHDN and CDR2 FVKESK. CDR3 residues: CASSRQPSYEQYF. CDR3 bases read: TGTGCCAGCAGTCGACAGCCTTCCTACGAG. Based on the CDR3 plus reference TRBV14 and TRBJ2-7, the full variable domain is EAGVTQFPSHSVIEKGQTVTLRCDPISGHDNLYWYRRVMGKEIKFLLHFVKESKQDESGMPNNRFLAERTGGTYSTLKVQPAELEDSGVYFCASSRQPSYEQYFGPGTRLTVT.

Of note for this clone: The read gets to within 3 residues of the CDR3 end, and the germline J gene fills in the rest. The chain combines TRBV6-1 with TRBJ1-2; D call uncertain. CDR1 and CDR2 from the germline V gene are MNHNS and SASEGT. The length of the CDR3 is 13 residues. The CDR3: CASSETRPRGYTF. CDR3 DNA (partial): TGTGCCAGCAGTGAGACCCGGCCCAGGGGC.

Partial CDR3 DNA: TGCGCCAGCAGCTTGGGAGGCCCTCCTAGCACAGATACG. Protein sequence: CASSLGGPPSTDT. The CDR3 reads in full as CASSLGGPPSTDTQYF. This chain joins TRBV5-1 and TRBJ2-3; D gene unclear. The read ends 3 residues shy of where the CDR3 ends; the end is completed using the germline J gene. V was pared by 0 bases and J by 0 bases, with 11 bases between. Looked up from germline, CDR1 is SGHRS and CDR2 is YFSETQ. This CDR3 is built from 16 residues.

About this clone itself: The read gets to within 3 residues of the CDR3 end, and the germline J gene fills in the rest. The chain couples TRBV5-1 to TRBJ1-1, with 8 bases aligning to TRBD1. The CDR3 is made up of 14 amino acids. Germline CDR1 and CDR2: SGHRS and YFSETQ. The DNA read from the CDR3 is TGCGCCAGCAGCCTACTACAGGGGGTTCAGGCG. Its translation is CASSLLQGVQA. The entire CDR3 protein is CASSLLQGVQAAFF. Supplemented by reference TRBV5-1 and TRBJ1-1, the full variable domain reads KAGVTQTPRYLIKTRGQQVTLSCSPISGHRSVSWYQQTPGQGLQFLFEYFSETQRNKGNFPGRFSGRQFSNSRSEMNVSTLELGDSALYLCASSLLQGVQAAFFGQGTRLTVV.

In terms of frequency, this clone is medium-sized (0.01 to 0.1%). Read sequence stops 3 residues before the CDR3 end, and the germline J gene provides the missing end. The chain uses TRBV6-2 or TRBV6-3 and TRBJ2-5; possibly TRBD1 for D (6 bases). Germline V gene data show CDR1 as MNHEY and CDR2 as SVGEGT. Trimming cost V 0 bases and J 4 bases, with 18 bases left between them. This CDR3 spans 17 amino acids. The CDR3 here is CASSYSRSGVALETQYF. The part of the CDR3 DNA that was read is TGTGCCAGCAGTTACTCGAGATCAGGGGTAGCGCTAGAGACC.

For this clone: The read finishes 3 residues shy of the CDR3 end, and the germline J gene is used to complete it. The J gene is TRBJ1-1, the V gene TRBV20-1; the D gene is possibly TRBD1 (5 bases). This CDR3 has 13 residues. Germline V gene sequence: CDR1 DFQATT, CDR2 SNEGSKA (reference sequence). The ends were cut back, 2 bases at V and 4 bases at J, with 11 bases in the middle. The CDR3 DNA, read in part, is TGCAGTGCTAGACCACAGAGGGGCACTGAA. Its protein product is CSARPQRGTE. The full CDR3 protein is CSARPQRGTEAFF.

A word on this clone: The read finishes 3 residues shy of the CDR3 end, and the germline J gene is used to complete it. This chain uses TRBV20-1 with TRBJ2-3; 9 positions match TRBD2. V was clipped by 6 bases and J by 4 bases; unmatched bases: 11. The CDR3 covers 15 residues. Germline CDR1 DFQATT, CDR2 SNEGSKA (reference sequence). Partial CDR3 DNA: TGCAGTGCCCCGCCGAGCGGGGGGTTGTCAGATACG. Residues: CSAPPSGGLSDT. The CDR3 in full is CSAPPSGGLSDTQYF.

About this clone itself: The read falls 3 residues short of the CDR3 end, and the missing part is taken from the germline J gene. The chain combines TRBV19 with TRBJ2-5; a possible D gene is TRBD1 (5 bases). The length of the CDR3 is 15 residues. Germline CDR1 and CDR2: LNHDA and SQIVND (reference sequence). V was trimmed by 2 bases and J by 2 bases, leaving 12 bases between them. The DNA read from the CDR3 is TGTGCCAGTAGTATATTCGGGCAGGGACAAGAGACC. This codes for CASSIFGQGQET. The full-length CDR3 reads as CASSIFGQGQETQYF.

Concerning this clone itself: The read falls 3 residues short of the CDR3 end, and the missing part is taken from the germline J gene. The chain combines TRBV5-1 with TRBJ1-1; tentative D call: TRBD1 (5 bases). V lost 4 bases to trimming and J lost 1 base, with 14 bases between them. The germline V gene has CDR1 SGHRS and CDR2 YFSETQ. CDR3 length equals 15 residues. Incomplete CDR3 DNA: TGCGCCAGCAGCGTTAGAGCTGGGGCGAACACTGAA. It codes for CASSVRAGANTE. From start to end, the CDR3 is CASSVRAGANTEAFF.

With regard to this clone: Coverage ceases 3 residues before the CDR3 finishes, and the germline J gene fills in the end. The chain couples TRBV5-1 to TRBJ1-2, with 7 bases lining up with TRBD1. Trimming cost V 2 bases and J 6 bases; bases outside gene matches: 10. CDR1 SGHRS and CDR2 YFSETQ come from the germline V gene. The CDR3 runs 15 residues. The CDR3 bases that were read are TGCGCCAGCAGCTTTACAGGGGAGGTAGCAAATGGC. Translating gives CASSFTGEVANG. The full CDR3 sequence reads CASSFTGEVANGYTF.

Note on this clone: The read gets to within 3 residues of the CDR3 end, and the germline J gene fills in the rest. The chain joins TRBV20-1 to TRBJ2-3; a weak D match, TRBD2 (6 bases). Germline values: CDR1 DFQATT, CDR2 SNEGSKA (reference sequence). CDR3 size: 15 residues. The V end lost 3 bases, the J end lost 0 bases, and 13 bases lay between the germline ends. The CDR3: CSARVADISTDTQYF. The sequenced CDR3 bases are TGCAGTGCTAGGGTAGCGGATATAAGCACAGATACG.

A remark on this clone: The CDR3 end is not reached by the read, which stops 3 residues before it; the germline J gene fills it in. This chain connects TRBV10-3 to TRBJ1-4; the match to TRBD1 covers 8 bases. CDR1 and CDR2 (germline): ENHRY, SYGVKD. The V gene end was trimmed by 2 bases and the J gene end by 4 bases; junction bases not matched to a gene: 0. The CDR3 consists of 14 residues. Here the CDR3 reads CAISEDRGNEKLFF. CDR3 DNA, as far as it was read: TGTGCCATCAGTGAGGACAGGGGTAATGAAAAA.